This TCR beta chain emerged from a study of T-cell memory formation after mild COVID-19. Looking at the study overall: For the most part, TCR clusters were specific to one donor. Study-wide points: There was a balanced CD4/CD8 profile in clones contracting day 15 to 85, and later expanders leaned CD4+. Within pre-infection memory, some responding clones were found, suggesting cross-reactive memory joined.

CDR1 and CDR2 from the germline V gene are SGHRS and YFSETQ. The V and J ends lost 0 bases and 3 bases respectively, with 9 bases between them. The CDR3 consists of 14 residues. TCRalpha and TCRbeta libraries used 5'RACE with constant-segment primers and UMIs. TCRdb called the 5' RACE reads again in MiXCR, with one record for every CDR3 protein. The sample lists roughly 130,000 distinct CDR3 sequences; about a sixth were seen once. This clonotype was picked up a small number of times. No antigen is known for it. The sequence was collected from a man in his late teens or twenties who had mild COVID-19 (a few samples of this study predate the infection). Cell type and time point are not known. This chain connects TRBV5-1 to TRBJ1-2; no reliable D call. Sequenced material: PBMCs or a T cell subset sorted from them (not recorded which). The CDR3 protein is CASSLGSGDYGYTF. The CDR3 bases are TGCGCCAGCAGCTTGGGGTCAGGTGACTATGGCTACACCTTC.